Presented here are 27 T cell receptor beta chains from one specimen sequenced in a study of blood T cell repertoires in COVID-19. The table came from immunoSEQ multiplex PCR; TCRdb's copy has only in-frame clones and leaves some out. The sample carries about 74,000 clones, 88% recorded once. The specimen was peripheral blood. Receptor source: a woman over 75 with active or convalescent COVID-19.

V gene TRBV29-1 combines with J gene TRBJ1-3; 9 nucleotides agree with TRBD1. Germline loops: CDR1 SQVTM, CDR2 ANQGSEA. The CDR3 is 12 amino acids. The trim removed 6 bases at V and 8 bases at J, leaving 5 bases unmatched. The CDR3 spells CSVKGQGDTIYF. The CDR3 bases are TGCAGCGTCAAGGGACAGGGCGACACCATATATTTT.

This rearrangement joins TRBV1 to TRBJ1-5; the table's D call, TRBD1, was not checked against the DNA. TRBV1 is a pseudogene segment. This CDR3 is built from 16 residues. CDR3 nucleotides: TGCACCAGCAGTCCAGGGTTTAGGGATAGCAATCAGCCCCAGCATTTT. Translating gives CTSSPGFRDSNQPQHF.

V gene TRBV10-3 combines with J gene TRBJ2-5, with 10 bases aligning to TRBD2. With 10 bases clipped from V and 1 base from J, the junction kept 15 bases outside the gene matches. This CDR3 has 17 amino acids. Germline values: CDR1 ENHRY, CDR2 SYGVKD. CDR3 in DNA: TGTGCCACCCGAACTAGCGGGAAAAGACCTATCCAAGAGACCCAGTACTTC. This codes for CATRTSGKRPIQETQYF.

This clone was found once. The V call is TRBV14, the J call TRBJ2-7; 9 nucleotides line up with TRBD2. The CDR3 loop spans 16 amino acids. Looked up from germline, CDR1 is SGHDN and CDR2 is FVKESK. Losses at the gene ends were 0 bases for V and 2 bases for J; bases not matched to a gene: 5. In DNA, the CDR3 is TGTGCCAGCAGCCAAGATCTTGCTAGCGGGACCTACGAGCAGTACTTC. This encodes CASSQDLASGTYEQYF. The full variable domain, completed using reference TRBV14 and TRBJ2-7, is EAGVTQFPSHSVIEKGQTVTLRCDPISGHDNLYWYRRVMGKEIKFLLHFVKESKQDESGMPNNRFLAERTGGTYSTLKVQPAELEDSGVYFCASSQDLASGTYEQYFGPGTRLTVT.

This sequence joins TRBV4-1 and TRBJ1-5; D possibly corresponds to TRBD1 (6 bases). There are 15 residues in the CDR3. Trimming pared 2 bases from V and 4 bases from J, leaving 12 bases between. Germline V gives CDR1 MGHRA, CDR2 YSYEKL. The CDR3 DNA follows: TGCGCCAGCAGCCAATCATACAGGGATAATCAGCCCCAGCATTTT. It translates to CASSQSYRDNQPQHF.

The chain combines TRBV29-1 with TRBJ1-2, with D uncertain. Trimming cost V 3 bases and J 2 bases, with 7 bases left between them. The length of the CDR3 is 12 residues. Germline V gene lookup returns CDR1 SQVTM and CDR2 ANQGSEA. The CDR3 region is CSVDEGNYGYTF. The CDR3 DNA follows: TGCAGCGTTGATGAGGGAAACTATGGCTACACCTTC.

The DNA for the CDR3 is TGTGCCAGCAGAAGGACAGGGGTTTCTTCTGGGGCCAACGTCCTGACTTTC. Protein sequence: CASRRTGVSSGANVLTF. V is TRBV5-6 and J is TRBJ2-6; 9 bases are a match to TRBD1. With 5 bases clipped from V and 1 base from J, the junction kept 7 bases outside the gene matches. CDR3 length: 17 amino acids. Germline assignment: CDR1 SGHDT and CDR2 YYEEEE.

The rearrangement uses TRBV9 and TRBJ1-1; TRBD1 matches 8 bases. Germline CDR1 is SGDLS and CDR2 is YYNGEE. V was pared by 3 bases and J by 1 base, with 5 bases of the junction left unmatched. This CDR3 comprises 15 residues. The CDR3 nucleotides read TGTGCCAGCAGCGGAGGGACAGGAGGGAACACTGAAGCTTTCTTT. Amino acid sequence: CASSGGTGGNTEAFF.

The CDR3 nucleotides read TGCGCCAGCAGCGTCCAGGTGAACACTGAAGCTTTCTTT. Amino acid sequence: CASSVQVNTEAFF. The chain has TRBV5-1 and TRBJ1-1; D remains ambiguous. Germline lookup yields CDR1 SGHRS and CDR2 YFSETQ. The CDR3 contains 13 residues. The ends were cut back, 4 bases at V and 0 bases at J, with 7 bases in the middle.

The chain uses TRBV7-3 and TRBJ2-5, with D possibly matching TRBD2 (6 bases). The V and J ends lost 5 bases and 5 bases respectively, with 15 bases between them. From germline, CDR1 is SGHTA and CDR2 FQGTGA. The length of the CDR3 is 14 residues. The CDR3 nucleotides read TGTGCCAGCAGCAAGCGGGTCCGGGAGGAGACCCAGTACTTC. This sequence encodes CASSKRVREETQYF.

This clone was seen just once. The rearrangement uses TRBV18 and TRBJ2-7; TRBD1 aligns across 7 bases. Germline V gene lookup returns CDR1 KGHSH and CDR2 LQKENI. The CDR3 consists of 15 residues. The V and J ends lost 5 bases and 3 bases, in that order; junction bases with no gene match: 10. The CDR3 DNA is TGTGCCAGCTCATCGTCTAGCCAGGGGGTCTACGAGCAGTACTTC. Protein product: CASSSSSQGVYEQYF.

This clone was observed a handful of times. V gene TRBV5-1 combines with J gene TRBJ2-3, with 10 bases aligning to TRBD1. The V and J ends lost 0 bases and 4 bases, in that order; junction bases with no gene match: 17. The CDR3 runs 20 residues. Germline V gene sequence: CDR1 SGHRS, CDR2 YFSETQ. The CDR3 bases are TGCGCCAGCAGCTTGGAAGGGACAGGGGTTTGGGCGGGACATTCAGATACGCAGTATTTT. Protein: CASSLEGTGVWAGHSDTQYF.

The chain links TRBV5-6 to TRBJ1-2, with D maybe TRBD1 (5 bases). The CDR3 is 13 amino acids. Trimming left V 3 bases short and J 2 bases short, with 8 bases between. Germline V gene sequence: CDR1 SGHDT, CDR2 YYEEEE. As DNA, the CDR3 is TGTGCCAGCAGCTACAGGATAAACTATGGCTACACCTTC. Amino acids: CASSYRINYGYTF. Full variable domain (remainder filled in from reference TRBV5-6 and TRBJ1-2): DAGVTQSPTHLIKTRGQQVTLRCSPKSGHDTVSWYQQALGQGPQFIFQYYEEEERQRGNFPDRFSGHQFPNYSSELNVNALLLGDSALYLCASSYRINYGYTFGSGTRLTVV.

The chain recombines TRBV11-3 with TRBJ2-5; 11 positions match TRBD1. With 5 bases clipped from V and 3 bases from J, the junction kept 2 bases outside the gene matches. The CDR3 contains 14 residues. Germline CDR1 is SGHNT and CDR2 is YENEEA. CDR3 DNA sequence: TGTGCCAGCAGCCCGGGACAGGGGGAAGAGACCCAGTACTTC. As protein: CASSPGQGEETQYF.

This chain links TRBV24-1 with TRBJ2-3; a possible D gene is TRBD2 (5 bases). CDR1 is KGHDR and CDR2 is SFDVKD in the germline V gene. V was pared by 5 bases and J by 0 bases, with 11 bases between. This CDR3 comprises 15 residues. The CDR3 nucleotides are TGTGCCACCAGTGGGGCGGGTACTAGCACAGATACGCAGTATTTT. This translates into CATSGAGTSTDTQYF.

The J gene is TRBJ2-3, the V gene TRBV4-1, with 7 bases aligning to TRBD1. V dropped 0 bases and J dropped 3; count of bases not matched to a gene: 3. Germline values: CDR1 MGHRA, CDR2 YSYEKL. The CDR3 is made up of 15 amino acids. The CDR3 protein is CASSQEGTVTDTQYF. The CDR3 region has the DNA TGCGCCAGCAGCCAAGAGGGGACAGTTACAGATACGCAGTATTTT.

The rearrangement uses TRBV24-1 and TRBJ2-2, with 10 bases aligning to TRBD1. V gave up 1 base and J gave up 3 bases; unmatched junction bases: 4. Germline CDR1 and CDR2: KGHDR and SFDVKD. This CDR3 has 17 residues. The CDR3 DNA follows: TGTGCCACCAGTGATTTTGGGACAGGGGCCTACACCGGGGAGCTGTTTTTT. Translating it yields CATSDFGTGAYTGELFF.

This clone was recorded only once. This sequence joins TRBV7-2 and TRBJ1-5, with D perhaps matching TRBD1 (5 bases). Trimming stripped 5 bases from V and 1 base from J, with 12 bases between. From germline, CDR1 is SGHTA and CDR2 FQGNSA. The CDR3 consists of 15 residues. CDR3: CASSPTGYSNQPQHF. CDR3 bases: TGTGCCAGCAGCCCCACAGGTTACAGCAATCAGCCCCAGCATTTT.

This chain uses TRBV19 with TRBJ1-1; 7 nucleotides line up with TRBD1. Germline V lookup: CDR1 LNHDA, CDR2 SQIVND (reference sequence). The CDR3 runs 14 residues. V shed 4 bases and J 1 base; nucleotides not matched to a gene: 3. The CDR3 region has the DNA TGTGCCAGTAGTAGACAGGGTGCGAACACTGAAGCTTTCTTT. This encodes CASSRQGANTEAFF.

This clone was recorded once. The chain couples TRBV10-3 to TRBJ2-3, with D hard to call. Germline lookup yields CDR1 ENHRY and CDR2 SYGVKD. Trimming shortened V by 3 bases and J by 3 bases, and 13 bases separated the two germline ends. This CDR3 contains 15 residues. The CDR3 loop reads CAISDRFPRTDTQYF. Written as DNA, the CDR3 is TGTGCCATCAGTGACCGGTTCCCTCGGACAGATACGCAGTATTTT.

The gene calls are TRBV5-1 and TRBJ1-1; D is unclear. CDR3 length equals 13 residues. Germline V CDR1 and CDR2: SGHRS, YFSETQ. Trimming cost V 4 bases and J 2 bases, with 9 bases left between them. The CDR3 is CASSPGSNTEAFF. For the CDR3, the DNA is TGCGCCAGCAGCCCCGGGAGCAACACTGAAGCTTTCTTT.

This sequence joins TRBV5-1 and TRBJ2-7; 13 bases align to TRBD2. J lost 4 bases, V lost 4 bases, and 2 bases had no gene match. Germline CDR1 SGHRS, CDR2 YFSETQ. The CDR3 has 14 amino acids. The CDR3 loop reads CASSPTSGRYEQYF. The CDR3 bases are TGCGCCAGCAGCCCGACTAGCGGGAGGTACGAGCAGTACTTC.

This chain uses TRBV9 with TRBJ2-3; TRBD2 is a possible D gene (6 bases). V was clipped by 2 bases and J by 5 bases, with 18 bases between them. The CDR3 extends over 16 amino acids. Per the germline V gene, CDR1 is SGDLS and CDR2 is YYNGEE. CDR3 in DNA: TGTGCCAGCAGCGTGTCTGCGGGATTCACACGAGATACGCAGTATTTT. It translates to CASSVSAGFTRDTQYF.

This rearrangement joins TRBV27 to TRBJ1-2; 7 bases agree with TRBD1. Germline-derived CDR1 and CDR2 are MNHEY and SMNVEV (reference sequence). J gave up 2 bases and V 6 bases, and 9 bases lay outside the gene matches. The CDR3 is 15 amino acids. The CDR3 reads CASSGEWDRNYGYTF. The CDR3 nucleotides are TGTGCCAGCAGCGGCGAGTGGGACAGAAACTATGGCTACACCTTC.

The chain is built from TRBV5-4 and TRBJ1-2; perhaps TRBD1 as D (5 bases). The V end was cut by 4 bases, the J end by 4 bases, with 17 bases between. CDR3 length: 15 amino acids. Per germline, CDR1 SGHNT and CDR2 YYREEE (reference sequence). CDR3 protein: CASSDTDISTYGYTF. The CDR3 bases are TGTGCCAGCAGCGATACGGACATTTCAACCTATGGCTACACCTTC.

This chain uses TRBV27 with TRBJ2-7; 7 bases match TRBD1. This CDR3 contains 15 residues. Germline trimming cut 6 bases from V and 1 base from J; bases unmatched to any gene: 9. The germline CDR1 and CDR2 sequences are MNHEY and SMNVEV (reference sequence). This CDR3 is CASSHTTGASYEQYF. CDR3 DNA: TGTGCCAGCAGCCACACCACAGGGGCTTCCTACGAGCAGTACTTC.

J is TRBJ2-1 and V is TRBV11-2; D is perhaps TRBD1 (5 bases). Trimming shortened V by 8 bases and J by 10 bases, and 12 bases separated the two germline ends. Germline CDR1 SGHAT, CDR2 FQNNGV. The CDR3 consists of 11 residues. CDR3 region: CASGALEEQFF. In DNA, the CDR3 is TGTGCCAGCGGGGCCTTGGAGGAGCAGTTCTTC.